These T cell receptor beta chains were read from a single sample in a study of technical replicates of blood from several donors. Sequenced by immunoSEQ multiplex PCR; TCRdb stores in-frame clones only, minus some. The sample includes approximately 75,000 clones, nearly 97% of them seen just once. What was sequenced was T cells isolated from PBMCs. These TCRs come from a human donor in good health. Both conserved end residues are part of each CDR3. Each record gives: D gene, clone size, V gene, J gene, CDR3 DNA, CDR3 protein. A D gene is named only where the DNA matches it firmly. Only part of the rows carry a size: once, few, many, or a class if the clone is expanded.

-,once,TRBV19,TRBJ1-2,TGTGCCAGTAGTATGGACAGCGGCTATGGCTACACCTTC,CASSMDSGYGYTF
TRBD1,-,TRBV28,TRBJ2-7,TGTGCCAGCAGTTTATTCTTGGACAGGGACGAGCAGTACTTC,CASSLFLDRDEQYF
TRBD1,-,TRBV30,TRBJ1-2,TGTGCCTGGAGTAAGATTGGGACAGGGCTTTATGGCTACACCTTC,CAWSKIGTGLYGYTF
-,-,TRBV12-2,TRBJ2-5,TGTGCAAGTCGCTTAGCGGGGACTAGCGTTGAGGAGACCCAGTACTTC,CASRLAGTSVEETQYF
TRBD1,-,TRBV13,TRBJ2-7,TGTGCCAGCAGCTCGACGACAGGGGACGAGCAGTACTTC,CASSSTTGDEQYF
-,once,TRBV29-1,TRBJ2-1,TGCAGCGTTTTAAACCCGAGCTCCTACAATGAGCAGTTCTTC,CSVLNPSSYNEQFF
-,-,TRBV30,TRBJ1-5,TGTGCCTGGAGTGGGCGGGAGAATCAGCCCCAGCATTTT,CAWSGRENQPQHF
-,-,TRBV4-1,TRBJ2-7,TGCGCCAGCAGCCCGCGGGCCAGCTACGAGCAGTACTTC,CASSPRASYEQYF
-,-,TRBV19,TRBJ2-3,TGTGCCAGTAGTACCCCCCCGACTAGTCTTGTAACAGATACGCAGTATTTT,CASSTPPTSLVTDTQYF
-,-,TRBV11-3,TRBJ1-4,TGTGCCAGCAGCCTAACAGGAACGAATGAAAAACTGTTTTTT,CASSLTGTNEKLFF
-,-,TRBV30,TRBJ1-2,TGTGCCTGGAGTGAAACGGTAGTCTATGGCTACACCTTC,CAWSETVVYGYTF
TRBD2,few,TRBV19,TRBJ2-7,TGTGCCAGTAGTATTAGCGGGACCTACGAGCAGTACTTC,CASSISGTYEQYF
-,-,TRBV6-5,TRBJ1-2,TGTGCCAGCAGTTACGGGGACACCTATGGCTACACCTTC,CASSYGDTYGYTF
-,-,TRBV5-1,TRBJ1-2,TGCGCCAGCAGCTACGTTGGTGACAAGGCTAACTATGGCTACACCTTC,CASSYVGDKANYGYTF
TRBD1,-,TRBV11-1,TRBJ1-1,TGTGCCAGCAGCTTACTGACAGGGCACAGAACTGAAGCTTTCTTT,CASSLLTGHRTEAFF
-,-,TRBV30,TRBJ2-5,TGTGCCTGGAGTGTGCAGTACCAAGAGACCCAGTACTTC,CAWSVQYQETQYF